This is a list of T cell receptor beta chains from one sample in a study of post-analysis software for immune sequencing data. TCRdb itself ran the PCR reads through MiXCR, one entry per CDR3 protein. This table has about 820,000 distinct CDR3 sequences, roughly 50% appearing once. The material sequenced was blood. All receptors derive from a girl aged 5 to 17 with multiple sclerosis. The CDR3 runs from the conserved cysteine through the conserved F or W. A D gene is named only where the DNA matches it firmly. Rows may omit the clone size; those that give it use once, few, many or a size class.

cdr3_length	clone_size	d_call	v_call	j_call	cdr3_nt	cdr3_aa
17	.	TRBD2	TRBV12-3/TRBV12-4	TRBJ2-1	TGTGCCAGCAGCTCCCCTTTACTAGCGGGAGGGTACAATGAGCAGTTCTTC	CASSSPLLAGGYNEQFF
16	few	.	TRBV10-3	TRBJ1-2	TGTGCCATCAGTGACTCCGAGGAAGGGGTTGGCTATGGCTACACCTTC	CAISDSEEGVGYGYTF
16	.	TRBD2	TRBV6-1	TRBJ2-3	TGTGCCAGCAGTGAATCCAGAGGCGGGGGGCAGCGTACGCAGTATTTT	CASSESRGGGQRTQYF
14	.	.	TRBV20-1	TRBJ1-2	TGCAGTGCTAGATGGGGACCAACTCTCTATGGCTACACCTTC	CSARWGPTLYGYTF
13	.	.	TRBV10-3	TRBJ2-5	TGTGCCATCAGTGAGGGATTCCAAGAGACCCAGTACTTC	CAISEGFQETQYF
11	many	.	TRBV12-3/TRBV12-4	TRBJ2-1	TGTGCCAGCAGTATCTACAATGAGCAGTTCTTC	CASSIYNEQFF
15	.	TRBD1	TRBV20-1	TRBJ2-4	TGCAGTGCTGGACAGGGGGCTACAGCCAAAAACATTCAGTACTTC	CSAGQGATAKNIQYF
14	.	TRBD1	TRBV5-1	TRBJ2-7	TGCGCCAGCAAAGGGACAGTGAGCTCCTACGAGCAGTACTTC	CASKGTVSSYEQYF
11	once	.	TRBV12-3/TRBV12-4	TRBJ2-1	TGTGCCAGCAAAGGGCCGTATGAGCAGTTCTTC	CASKGPYEQFF
13	once	TRBD2	TRBV25-1	TRBJ2-7	TGTGCCAGCAGCGACGGGGGGTTGAGCGAGCAGTACTTC	CASSDGGLSEQYF
15	.	.	TRBV6-2/TRBV6-3	TRBJ2-5	TGTGCCAGCAGTTACCAGGGGAACTTCCAAGAGACCCAGTACTTC	CASSYQGNFQETQYF
16	.	TRBD2	TRBV7-3	TRBJ2-1	TGTGCCAGCAGCTTACGGGCGGGGGGGCCCTCCTATGAGCAGTTCTTC	CASSLRAGGPSYEQFF
17	.	TRBD2	TRBV10-3	TRBJ2-1	TGTGCCATCAGTGATCTGACTAGCGGGGCTCACTACAATGAGCAGTTCTTC	CAISDLTSGAHYNEQFF
15	few	TRBD2	TRBV5-1	TRBJ2-3	TGCGCCAGCAGCGACGGGGGGATCAACACAGATACGCAGTATTTT	CASSDGGINTDTQYF
16	few	.	TRBV6-6	TRBJ2-7	TGTGCCAGCACTCCTGGGGGAGGAAGGTCCCTCTACGAGCAGTACTTC	CASTPGGGRSLYEQYF
13	few	.	TRBV29-1	TRBJ2-7	TGCAGCGTTGAAATTGGCAGCCTCTACGAGCAGTACTTC	CSVEIGSLYEQYF
14	.	.	TRBV12-3/TRBV12-4	TRBJ2-7	TGTGCCAGCAGTCCCCAGGGGAACTCCTACGAGCAGTACTTC	CASSPQGNSYEQYF
12	.	.	TRBV30	TRBJ1-4	TGTGCCACACGACAGAGAAGGGAAAAACTGTTTTTT	CATRQRREKLFF
15	.	TRBD2	TRBV7-8	TRBJ2-1	TGTGCCAGCAGCCATTTGAGGACTAGACACAATGAGCAGTTCTTC	CASSHLRTRHNEQFF
18	.	TRBD2	TRBV10-3	TRBJ2-1	TGTGCCATCTCTAGCCTAGCGGGGGGGATAAACTCCTACAATGAGCAGTTCTTC	CAISSLAGGINSYNEQFF
18	once	TRBD2	TRBV7-3	TRBJ2-3	TGTGCCAGCAGCTTAACCTTTGCGTCTAGCGGGAGTACAGATACGCAGTATTTT	CASSLTFASSGSTDTQYF
14	few	TRBD1	TRBV6-6	TRBJ2-7	TGTGCCAGCAGTTCCGTGACAGGGTCCCACGAGCAGTACTTC	CASSSVTGSHEQYF
15	.	TRBD1	TRBV5-1	TRBJ2-7	TGCGCCAGCCCCCGCAGCCCGACAGGGGCCTACGAGCAGTACTTC	CASPRSPTGAYEQYF
15	once	TRBD1	TRBV12-3/TRBV12-4	TRBJ2-2	TGTGCCAGCAGTTCGGGACAGGTGAACACCGGGGAGCTGTTTTTT	CASSSGQVNTGELFF
13	.	.	TRBV12-3/TRBV12-4	TRBJ2-5	TGTGCCAGCAGAGGCGGGGGCAGGGAGACCCAGTACTTC	CASRGGGRETQYF
17	.	.	TRBV11-2	TRBJ2-1	TGTGCCAGCAGCTTAATCGGGGCGGGTTGGGCCTACAATGAGCAGTTCTTC	CASSLIGAGWAYNEQFF
15	.	TRBD2	TRBV9	TRBJ2-1	TGTGCCAGCAGCGTAGGCCCCCGGACTAGCGGGAGTCTGTTCTTC	CASSVGPRTSGSLFF
13	once	TRBD1	TRBV12-3/TRBV12-4	TRBJ2-5	TGTGCCAGCTGGCGGGACAGGGTAGCGGCCCAGTACTTC	CASWRDRVAAQYF
14	few	TRBD2	TRBV5-6	TRBJ2-7	TGTGCCAGCAGCTTCACCCGACTAGCGACCGAGCAGTACTTC	CASSFTRLATEQYF
13	.	.	TRBV5-1	TRBJ2-7	TGCGCCAGCAGCGCCACAGGGTGGTACGAGCAGTACTTC	CASSATGWYEQYF
12	.	.	TRBV9	TRBJ1-1	TGTGCCAGCAGCGTAGAGGCCACTGAAGCTTTCTTT	CASSVEATEAFF
17	few	TRBD2	TRBV5-1	TRBJ2-1	TGCGCCACCCGAAGGTCAGCGGGGGGCCCTGCTGAGAATGAGCAGTTCTTC	CATRRSAGGPAENEQFF
14	.	.	TRBV20-1	TRBJ2-4	TGCAGTGCTACCCCCGTGGTGAACAAAAACATTCAGTACTTC	CSATPVVNKNIQYF
14	.	.	TRBV20-1	TRBJ2-1	TGCAGTGCTAGTTTTGGGACCGCCCGCAATGAGCAGTTCTTC	CSASFGTARNEQFF
14	.	.	TRBV12-3/TRBV12-4	TRBJ2-7	TGTGCCAGCAGATTACTAGTTCTCCCGGACGAGCAGTACTTC	CASRLLVLPDEQYF
12	.	.	TRBV5-1	TRBJ2-1	TGCGCCAGCAGCTTGGGACAGGCGGAGCAGTTCTTC	CASSLGQAEQFF
15	.	.	TRBV2	TRBJ1-6	TGTGCCAGCAGTGAAAGTCCAGGAAACAATTCACCCCTCCACTTT	CASSESPGNNSPLHF
16	.	.	TRBV7-2	TRBJ2-3	TGTGCCAGCAGCTCGAGCCTTTGGAAACACACAGATACGCAGTATTTT	CASSSSLWKHTDTQYF
13	once	TRBD2	TRBV20-1	TRBJ2-4	TGCAGCTCGGGGGGTCAGGGTAGGAACATTCAGTACTTC	CSSGGQGRNIQYF
17	few	TRBD2	TRBV18	TRBJ2-7	TGTGCCAGCTCCCCCCGGGCGCGGGGGAGGGCTCCCTACGAGCAGTACTTC	CASSPRARGRAPYEQYF
14	.	.	TRBV2	TRBJ2-1	TGTGCCAGCAGTGAAGGTGGGGCCCTCAATGAGCAGTTCTTC	CASSEGGALNEQFF
16	.	.	TRBV5-1	TRBJ1-2	TGCGCCAGCAGCGCCTCGGGCCCAGCCGTTTTCGGTGGCTACACCTTC	CASSASGPAVFGGYTF
12	.	.	TRBV29-1	TRBJ1-1	TGCAGCGTCACTCCGACGGGGACTGAAGCTTTCTTT	CSVTPTGTEAFF
17	few	.	TRBV20-1	TRBJ2-1	TGCAGTGCCCCTCCCCCTAGCGACTTTAGCTCCTACAATGAGCAGTTCTTC	CSAPPPSDFSSYNEQFF
15	.	.	TRBV10-3	TRBJ2-7	TGTGCCATCAGCGGGGGCAACCCGGGATCCTACGAGCAGTACTTC	CAISGGNPGSYEQYF
12	.	.	TRBV29-1	TRBJ1-2	TGCAGCGTTTCGACAGTAACCTATGGCTACACCTTC	CSVSTVTYGYTF
13	.	.	TRBV27	TRBJ1-5	TGTGCCTGCAGTTTGGGCCACAATCAGCCCCAGCATTTT	CACSLGHNQPQHF
15	.	.	TRBV7-2	TRBJ2-7	TGTGCCAGCAGCTCCCGCCTGGGGCTAGGGTACGAGCAGTACTTC	CASSSRLGLGYEQYF
13	once	.	TRBV7-9	TRBJ2-4	TGTGCCAGCAGCCCACAGGTAAACAATGAGCAGTACTTC	CASSPQVNNEQYF
13	few	.	TRBV29-1	TRBJ2-5	TGCAGCGTTGAGGTCGTGGTAGGGGAGACCCAGTACTTC	CSVEVVVGETQYF
16	.	TRBD1	TRBV7-3	TRBJ1-2	TGTGCCAGCAGCCATACAGGGGGGGAGCCTAACTATGGCTACACCTTC	CASSHTGGEPNYGYTF